This TCR beta chain was sequenced for a study of follicular helper T cells after annual influenza vaccination. Sample time point: 2015-2016 season, pre-vaccination. Excluded were substance abuse, HIV/AIDS, active cancer, immunomodulatory drugs and active illness. V lost 5 bases to trimming and J lost 6 bases, with 10 bases between them. Germline CDR1 is SGHDN and CDR2 is FVKESK. This CDR3 has 13 residues. TCRB sequencing was done at Survey resolution level. The table came from immunoSEQ multiplex PCR; TCRdb's copy has only in-frame clones and leaves some out. Here the sample spans under 15,000 clones, just under 80% being singletons.

This clonotype was sampled from an adult who received the influenza vaccine. The specimen was CXCR5- memory CD4+ T cells sorted from blood, collected on the day of influenza vaccination. The chain uses TRBV14 and TRBJ1-4; D unclear. CDR3 protein: CASSFSLYEKLFF. The CDR3 DNA is TGTGCCAGCAGCTTTTCACTTTATGAAAAACTGTTTTTT. The variable domain in full, completed from reference TRBV14 and TRBJ1-4, reads EAGVTQFPSHSVIEKGQTVTLRCDPISGHDNLYWYRRVMGKEIKFLLHFVKESKQDESGMPNNRFLAERTGGTYSTLKVQPAELEDSGVYFCASSFSLYEKLFFGSGTQLSVL.